The T cell receptor beta chain described here comes from a study of patients and donors after allogeneic stem cell transplantation. The V gene lost 8 bases and the J gene lost 2 bases, with 12 bases spanning the gap. The CDR3 loop spans 13 amino acids. From germline, CDR1 is PRHDT and CDR2 FYEKMQ (reference sequence). TCRdb redid the calling of the RT-PCR reads with MiXCR, one entry per CDR3 protein. This sample has about a million distinct CDR3 sequences, with roughly 18% found just once. The rearrangement uses TRBV13 and TRBJ2-5, with D tentatively TRBD2 (6 bases). The specimen sequenced was blood, either unsorted or a sorted T cell fraction (not recorded which). The sequence came from a human donor who was either an allogeneic HSCT recipient or a stem cell or donor lymphocyte infusion donor (not recorded which). It is not recorded whose cells these are; they may come from a transplant donor. This chain's CDR3 is CASGPGTQETQYF. The CDR3 DNA is TGTGCCAGCGGGCCTGGGACTCAAGAGACCCAGTACTTC.